These 12 T cell receptor beta chains share one sample of origin, sequenced in a study of blood T cell repertoires in COVID-19. Assay used: immunoSEQ multiplex PCR; TCRdb lists only in-frame clones, some missing. The data hold 370,000 or so clones, with 70% to 85% observed a single time. The sample was peripheral blood. These receptors originate from a human donor with acute or convalescent COVID-19. The donor label of this sample is uncertain.

The chain joins TRBV9 to TRBJ1-2, with a possible D match to TRBD1 (5 bases). V lost 0 bases, J lost 3 bases, and 21 bases lay in between. Germline V gene lookup returns CDR1 SGDLS and CDR2 YYNGEE. This CDR3 contains 18 residues. CDR3 region: CASSVDWEGKGPDYGYTF. CDR3 DNA sequence: TGTGCCAGCAGCGTAGATTGGGAGGGCAAGGGGCCTGACTATGGCTACACCTTC.

The chain couples TRBV11-1 to TRBJ2-2; 7 positions agree with TRBD1. The CDR3 runs to 15 residues. With 5 bases clipped from V and 1 base from J, the junction kept 4 bases outside the gene matches. Germline V CDR1 and CDR2: SGHAT, FQDESV (reference sequence). CDR3 DNA: TGTGCCAGCAGCGTCAGACAGGGGAACACCGGGGAGCTGTTTTTT. It translates to CASSVRQGNTGELFF.

This clone showed up just once. The gene calls are TRBV2 and TRBJ1-5; 7 nucleotides match TRBD1. The germline V gene encodes CDR1 SNHLY and CDR2 FYNNEI. Trimming took 1 base from V and 0 from J; bases not matched to a gene: 6. This CDR3 contains 17 residues. CDR3 DNA sequence: TGTGCCAGCAGTGAAGTTACAGGGGTCTATAGCAATCAGCCCCAGCATTTT. Protein product: CASSEVTGVYSNQPQHF.

The chain is built from TRBV13 and TRBJ1-6; possibly TRBD1 for D (5 bases). V was clipped by 5 bases and J by 10 bases, with 15 bases between them. The CDR3 runs to 14 residues. The germline V gene has CDR1 PRHDT and CDR2 FYEKMQ (reference sequence). The CDR3 DNA is TGTGCCAGCAGCCCGACCCCTGGGGGGTCACCCCTCCACTTT. Protein: CASSPTPGGSPLHF.

The rearrangement links TRBV7-2 to TRBJ2-3; possible D gene TRBD2, 7 bases. This CDR3 spans 15 amino acids. Trimming took off 3 bases at V and 2 bases at J, with 12 bases between the two ends. The germline V gene encodes CDR1 SGHTA and CDR2 FQGNSA. CDR3 sequence: CASSFHRGATDTQYF. As DNA, the CDR3 is TGTGCCAGCAGCTTTCACCGGGGGGCCACAGATACGCAGTATTTT.

The chain has TRBV18 and TRBJ2-3; tentatively, D is TRBD2 (6 bases). Germline CDR1 KGHSH, CDR2 LQKENI. The CDR3 has 16 amino acids. The V gene lost 5 bases and the J gene lost 3 bases, with 18 bases spanning the gap. The CDR3 coding sequence is TGTGCCAGCTCAACCTCCGGACTAATGAGTACAGATACGCAGTATTTT. This translates into CASSTSGLMSTDTQYF. The full variable domain, in which reference TRBV18 and TRBJ2-3 provide the parts outside the CDR3, is NAGVMQNPRHLVRRRGQEARLRCSPMKGHSHVYWYRQLPEEGLKFMVYLQKENIIDESGMPKERFSAEFPKEGPSILRIQQVVRGDSAAYFCASSTSGLMSTDTQYFGPGTRLTVL.

The chain uses TRBV10-2 and TRBJ2-2; 10 positions match TRBD1. The CDR3 runs to 15 residues. Per the germline V gene, CDR1 is WSHSY and CDR2 is SAAADI. The J segment lost 3 bases and the V segment lost 5 bases, leaving 3 bases of the junction unmatched. The CDR3 bases are TGCGCCAGCAGTAAGACAGGGGGCTACACCGGGGAGCTGTTTTTT. Its protein product is CASSKTGGYTGELFF.

V gene TRBV27 combines with J gene TRBJ1-1, with a tentative D call TRBD1 (6 bases). This CDR3 spans 17 amino acids. The V end lost 2 bases, the J end lost 3 bases, and 19 bases lay between the germline ends. From germline, CDR1 is MNHEY and CDR2 SMNVEV (reference sequence). In DNA form, the CDR3 reads TGTGCCAGCAGTTTAATAAGTTTGGGCAGGGGAGACACTGAAGCTTTCTTT. Translating gives CASSLISLGRGDTEAFF.

The chain employs TRBV7-9 and TRBJ1-2; a weak D match, TRBD1 (5 bases). Germline V gene sequence: CDR1 SEHNR, CDR2 FQNEAQ (reference sequence). CDR3 length equals 15 residues. Trimming took 2 bases from V and 4 from J, leaving 14 bases between them. The CDR3: CASSLSLGVRYGYTF. DNA of the CDR3: TGTGCCAGCAGCTTATCTTTAGGGGTACGCTATGGCTACACCTTC.

This sequence joins TRBV30 and TRBJ1-4; no clear D. The CDR3 loop spans 12 amino acids. Trimming took 5 bases from V and 8 from J, leaving 12 bases between them. Germline values: CDR1 GTSNPN, CDR2 SVGIG (reference sequence). The CDR3: CAWQSAPEKLFF. In DNA form, the CDR3 reads TGTGCCTGGCAATCCGCGCCCGAAAAACTGTTTTTT.

This clone came up once. This chain connects TRBV7-2 to TRBJ2-7, with a weak D call TRBD1 (6 bases). The CDR3 contains 15 residues. Per germline, CDR1 SGHTA and CDR2 FQGNSA. The V gene lost 3 bases and the J gene lost 4 bases, with 16 bases spanning the gap. CDR3 in DNA: TGTGCCAGCAGCTTGTCACCGGACAGTTTTTACGAGCAGTACTTC. It encodes CASSLSPDSFYEQYF.

Remarks on this clone: Other DNA variants within this sample encode the same CDR3. This chain's CDR3 is CASSSRQGPYEQYF. The CDR3 region has the DNA TGTGCCAGCAGCTCCCGACAGGGCCCCTACGAGCAGTACTTC. The chain joins TRBV11-2 to TRBJ2-7; 7 bases align to TRBD1. V was pared by 4 bases and J by 2 bases, with 5 bases of the junction left unmatched. There are 14 residues in the CDR3. CDR1 is SGHAT and CDR2 is FQNNGV in the germline V gene.